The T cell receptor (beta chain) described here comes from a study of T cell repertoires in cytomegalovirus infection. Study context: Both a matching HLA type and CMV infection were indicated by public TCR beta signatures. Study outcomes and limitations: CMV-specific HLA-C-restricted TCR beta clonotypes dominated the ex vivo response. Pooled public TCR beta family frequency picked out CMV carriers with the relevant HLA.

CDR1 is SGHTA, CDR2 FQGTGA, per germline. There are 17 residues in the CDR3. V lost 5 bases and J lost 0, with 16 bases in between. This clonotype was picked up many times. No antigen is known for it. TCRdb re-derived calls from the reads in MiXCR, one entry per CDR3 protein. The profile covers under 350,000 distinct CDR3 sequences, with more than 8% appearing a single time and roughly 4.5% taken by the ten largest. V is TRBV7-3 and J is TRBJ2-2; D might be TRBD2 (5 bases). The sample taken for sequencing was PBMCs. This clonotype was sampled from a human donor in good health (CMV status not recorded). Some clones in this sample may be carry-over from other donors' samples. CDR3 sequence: CASSLGGPASNTGELFF. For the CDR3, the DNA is TGTGCCAGCAGCCTTGGCGGGCCAGCCTCGAACACCGGGGAGCTGTTTTTT.